Below are 13 T cell receptor beta chains sequenced from a single sample in a study of vaccination and CD4 T cells after COVID-19. Oncomine TCR Beta short-read sequencing was applied to DNA from cultured CD4+ T cells. MiXCR, applied by TCRdb to the PCR reads, yields one record per CDR3 protein. The data contain fewer than 13,000 distinct CDR3 sequences, approximately 20% of them seen just once; the ten biggest clones take up around 12%. The antigens these receptors bind are not known. As to treatment: roughly 10-day PBMC culture with coronavirus spike peptide pools or control peptides (ViraFEST assay). The sequenced sample was CD4+ T cells from blood, cultured in vitro, obtained after SARS-CoV-2 vaccination. The receptors stem from a human donor who had recovered from COVID-19.

This chain joins TRBV7-2 and TRBJ1-2; D may be TRBD1 (5 bases). CDR3 length: 16 amino acids. Germline CDR1 is SGHTA and CDR2 is FQGNSA. The V end was cut by 0 bases, the J end by 1 base, with 12 bases between. The CDR3 reads CASSLAAGWDNYGYTF. The CDR3 DNA reads TGTGCCAGCAGCTTAGCGGCAGGGTGGGATAACTATGGCTACACCTTC.

Within the sample, this clonotype is medium-sized. In nucleotides, the CDR3 is TGTGCCAGCAGACCAGGGTGGAACACTGAAGCTTTCTTT. Its protein product is CASRPGWNTEAFF. V is TRBV6-1 and J is TRBJ1-1; the D gene is possibly TRBD1 (5 bases). V shed 6 bases and J shed 1 base, with 9 bases lying between them. CDR1 and CDR2 (germline): MNHNS, SASEGT. The CDR3 length is 13 residues.

This clonotype ranks as medium-sized (0.01 to 0.1%). V usage is TRBV29-1 and J usage is TRBJ2-7, with D perhaps matching TRBD2 (6 bases). The CDR3 consists of 13 residues. Trimming pared 7 bases from V and 1 base from J, leaving 14 bases between. From germline, CDR1 is SQVTM and CDR2 ANQGSEA. CDR3 protein: CSAGWGTSYEQYF. The CDR3 DNA is TGCAGCGCTGGGTGGGGGACTTCCTACGAGCAGTACTTC.

There are a few counts of this clonotype. The CDR3 protein is CASSGRSKANEKLFF. CDR3 nucleotides: TGTGCCAGCAGTGGGAGGTCTAAGGCTAATGAAAAACTGTTTTTT. The V and J genes are TRBV6-1 and TRBJ1-4, with D uncertain. This CDR3 is built from 15 residues. Trimming took off 4 bases at V and 3 bases at J, with 12 bases between the two ends. Germline V gene data show CDR1 as MNHNS and CDR2 as SASEGT.

The sample holds one count of this clonotype. J is TRBJ2-5 and V is TRBV5-1, with TRBD1 as a possible D gene (6 bases). Germline V gene lookup returns CDR1 SGHRS and CDR2 YFSETQ. V was clipped by 4 bases and J by 2 bases, with 9 bases between them. This CDR3 region has 13 residues. CDR3 bases: TGCGCCAGCAGCGGAACAGGGCAAGAGACCCAGTACTTC. This gives the protein CASSGTGQETQYF.

This chain uses TRBV7-2 with TRBJ1-1; D is unclear. Germline assignment: CDR1 SGHTA and CDR2 FQGNSA. There are 12 residues in the CDR3. Between the trimmed V and J ends, which lost 4 bases and 11 bases, there was a span of 14 bases. In DNA, the CDR3 is TGTGCCAGCAGCTCCCTTGGACTCTATGCTTTCTTT. The encoded protein is CASSSLGLYAFF. The full variable domain, completed using reference TRBV7-2 and TRBJ1-1, is GAGVSQSPSNKVTEKGKDVELRCDPISGHTALYWYRQSLGQGLEFLIYFQGNSAPDKSGLPSDRFSAERTGGSVSTLTIQRTQQEDSAVYLCASSSLGLYAFFGQGTRLTVV.

The V gene is TRBV5-8, the J gene TRBJ2-1; D perhaps matches TRBD1 (5 bases). In germline, CDR1 is SGHTS, CDR2 YDEGEE. This CDR3 is built from 17 residues. Trimming shortened V by 0 bases and J by 0 bases, and 13 bases separated the two germline ends. The chain's CDR3 is CASSLAAGAVSYNEQFF. The CDR3 coding sequence is TGTGCCAGCAGCTTGGCCGCTGGGGCGGTCTCCTACAATGAGCAGTTCTTC.

This clonotype counts as medium-sized. V and J are TRBV7-6 and TRBJ1-1; 8 bases are shared with TRBD1. Trimming removed 5 bases from V and 5 bases from J; junction bases left unmatched: 7. Germline V gene lookup returns CDR1 SGHVS and CDR2 FNYEAQ. The CDR3 runs to 14 residues. Written as DNA, the CDR3 is TGTGCCAGCAGCCCAGGGGGCGGCCGTACTGAAGCTTTCTTT. Translation gives CASSPGGGRTEAFF.

This clonotype was observed a handful of times. The chain links TRBV29-1 to TRBJ2-3; 7 bases agree with TRBD2. The CDR3 sequence is 13 residues long. Germline loops: CDR1 SQVTM, CDR2 ANQGSEA. Trimming cost V 4 bases and J 1 base; bases outside gene matches: 2. The CDR3 DNA sequence: TGCAGCGTTGGGGGACTACGCACAGATACGCAGTATTTT. Translation gives CSVGGLRTDTQYF.

The chain is built from TRBV5-6 and TRBJ2-3; no reliable D call. Germline V lookup: CDR1 SGHDT, CDR2 YYEEEE. The CDR3 extends over 14 amino acids. Trimming pared 4 bases from V and 5 bases from J, leaving 14 bases between. The CDR3 sequence is CASSAGPLGDTQYF. The CDR3 region has the DNA TGTGCCAGCAGCGCCGGACCGTTAGGAGATACGCAGTATTTT.

Only a few counts were recorded for this clonotype. V and J are TRBV7-2 and TRBJ2-1; 8 bases are shared with TRBD1. Germline V gene data show CDR1 as SGHTA and CDR2 as FQGNSA. The V segment lost 1 base and the J segment 8 bases; nucleotides outside the gene matches: 10. The CDR3 has 16 residues. CDR3: CASSLGGQGAVDEQFF. The CDR3 nucleotides read TGTGCCAGCAGCTTAGGCGGGCAGGGGGCGGTCGATGAGCAGTTCTTC.

The rearrangement joins TRBV28 to TRBJ1-2; D gene unclear. Per germline, CDR1 MDHEN and CDR2 SYDVKM. The CDR3 sequence is 11 residues long. Trimming stripped 5 bases from V and 8 bases from J, with 9 bases between. CDR3 loop: CASSIGRGYTF. Here the CDR3 DNA reads TGTGCCAGCAGTATTGGACGAGGCTACACCTTC.

V gene TRBV6-2 or TRBV6-3 combines with J gene TRBJ1-1, with a possible D match to TRBD1 (5 bases). CDR3 length: 15 residues. The V end was cut by 6 bases, the J end by 2 bases, with 16 bases between. The germline CDR1 and CDR2 sequences are MNHEY and SVGEGT. In nucleotides, the CDR3 is TGTGCCAGCAGCCCCTGGGGGAGGGTCAACACTGAAGCTTTCTTT. Residues: CASSPWGRVNTEAFF.